This entry features one T cell receptor beta chain sequence. Its antigen is unknown. Sequencing targeted expressed TCRB transcripts, as all isolated RNA had been reverse transcribed. The repertoire was sequenced with immunoSEQ multiplex PCR; TCRdb's copy has only in-frame clones and lacks some. The sample holds roughly 260,000 clones, 20% seen once. The data were taken from a study of beta chain features in type 1 diabetes. In the study overall: Age and gender were similar between patients and healthy donors, as were cell yields. Study-level points and caveats: There were fewer insertions and more deletions at the VDJ junctions of type 1 diabetes patients. Moderate but significant shortening of TCRB CDR3s was recorded in all four CD4+ subsets from Type 1 diabetes patients. Among patients, naive, central memory and Treg TCRB repertoires appeared more similar than among healthy donors. cDNA-based reads could over-represent cells with high TCR expression.

The germline V gene encodes CDR1 SGDLS and CDR2 YYNGEE. With V trimmed by 7 bases and J by 5 bases, 8 bases remained unmatched. The CDR3 consists of 14 residues. J is TRBJ1-4 and V is TRBV9; 7 positions match TRBD1. This sequence originates from a woman aged 40 to 55 with type 1 diabetes. Sequencing was done on a sample of naive CD4+ T cells from blood. CDR3 DNA sequence: TGTGCCAGCGGTGGGGGACAGAAAAATGAAAAACTGTTTTTT. As protein: CASGGGQKNEKLFF.